This passage covers 21 T cell receptor beta chains from one sample sequenced in a study of blood T cells in healthy people across ages. Then a second PCR, running about 6 to 12 cycles, was carried out with a sample-barcoded 5' primer and a J-beta primer mix. TCRdb fed the 5' RACE reads into MiXCR, producing one record per CDR3 protein. The repertoire consists of roughly 1,700,000 distinct CDR3 sequences, with roughly 30% occurring once and the leading ten covering 7% to 9%. Sequencing was done on a sample of blood. These receptors were collected from a woman aged 25 to 39 in good health.

The V and J genes are TRBV7-2 and TRBJ2-1; 9 bases agree with TRBD2. V dropped 4 bases and J dropped 4; count of bases not matched to a gene: 8. Germline V CDR1 and CDR2: SGHTA, FQGNSA. This CDR3 spans 16 amino acids. DNA of the CDR3: TGTGCCAGCAGCTCCAGGACTAGCGCGAGATACAATGAGCAGTTCTTC. This translates into CASSSRTSARYNEQFF.

This clonotype was seen more than once but under ten times. The chain is built from TRBV4-1 and TRBJ2-7; 7 positions agree with TRBD1. This CDR3 spans 18 amino acids. Germline trimming cut 0 bases from V and 4 bases from J; bases unmatched to any gene: 15. Germline V gives CDR1 MGHRA, CDR2 YSYEKL. The CDR3 is CASSQDWGQPSLLYEQYF. CDR3 coding DNA: TGCGCCAGCAGCCAAGATTGGGGACAGCCCTCGCTTCTTTACGAGCAGTACTTC.

The chain combines TRBV18 with TRBJ1-2; 12 positions match TRBD1. CDR3 size: 18 residues. Germline V gives CDR1 KGHSH, CDR2 LQKENI. The J segment lost 8 bases and the V segment lost 3 bases, leaving 16 bases of the junction unmatched. CDR3 sequence reads: CASSPLQKSGTGGWGYTF. CDR3 sequence (DNA): TGTGCCAGCTCACCGCTACAGAAGTCCGGGACAGGGGGCTGGGGCTACACCTTC.

This clonotype was detected only once. At one of its ends the junction is not consistent with the germline gene, which may arise from a read error. The CDR3 DNA follows: TGCGCCGGCAGCTTGGGTTCCGACAGGGCGGCCTACGAGCAGTACTTC. It yields the protein CAGSLGSDRAAYEQYF. The J gene is TRBJ2-7, the V gene TRBV5-1; 7 nucleotides align to TRBD1. Per the germline V gene, CDR1 is SGHRS and CDR2 is YFSETQ. This CDR3 has 16 amino acids.

This chain joins TRBV29-1 and TRBJ2-5; TRBD2 matches at 11 bases. There are 13 residues in the CDR3. The germline V gene has CDR1 SQVTM and CDR2 ANQGSEA. V lost 4 bases and J lost 11; bases outside the gene matches: 9. CDR3 sequence: CSVGTSGYTEQYF. The DNA of the CDR3 is TGCAGCGTTGGGACTAGCGGGTACACAGAGCAGTACTTC.

This clonotype was counted between two and nine times. V and J are TRBV5-1 and TRBJ2-5; D possibly matches TRBD1 or TRBD2 (5 bases each). The germline gives CDR1 SGHRS, CDR2 YFSETQ. The V and J ends lost 4 bases and 5 bases respectively, with 18 bases between them. The CDR3 totals 15 residues. The CDR3 loop is CASSQSGPGAETQYF. CDR3 nucleotides: TGCGCCAGCAGCCAATCGGGGCCCGGGGCGGAGACCCAGTACTTC.

This chain uses TRBV2 with TRBJ1-1, with D possibly TRBD1 on 5 matching bases. V lost 11 bases and J lost 4, with 17 bases in between. Germline V gene data show CDR1 as SNHLY and CDR2 as FYNNEI. This CDR3 region has 13 residues. Written as DNA, the CDR3 is TGTGCCTCCGGGACCTCCTCGGGCACTGAAGCTTTCTTT. Protein sequence: CASGTSSGTEAFF.

This clonotype was found a few times. This sequence may be a read error, since a much larger clone differs from it by one base. This rearrangement joins TRBV7-9 to TRBJ1-2, with a weak D call TRBD1 (5 bases). CDR1 and CDR2 from the germline V gene are SEHNR and FQNEAQ (reference sequence). This CDR3 is 14 amino acids long. The CDR3 sequence is CASSLQGRNYGCTF. The CDR3, as DNA: TGTGCCAGCAGCTTACAGGGACGAAACTATGGCTGCACCTTC. The full variable domain, in which reference TRBV7-9 and TRBJ1-2 provide the parts outside the CDR3, is DTGVSQNPRHKITKRGQNVTFRCDPISEHNRLYWYRQTLGQGPEFLTYFQNEAQLEKSRLLSDRFSAERPKGSFSTLEIQRTEQGDSAMYLCASSLQGRNYGCTFGSGTRLTVV.

The chain couples TRBV7-9 to TRBJ1-2; D possibly corresponds to TRBD1 (6 bases). The CDR3 has 13 amino acids. Trimming took off 5 bases at V and 7 bases at J, with 14 bases between the two ends. CDR1 and CDR2 from the germline V gene are SEHNR and FQNEAQ (reference sequence). The CDR3 nucleotides are TGTGCCAGCAGCCCTCGAGGGGGGAGTGGCTACACCTTC. Translation gives CASSPRGGSGYTF.

In its sample, this clonotype was seen a few times. V and J are TRBV9 and TRBJ2-1; 10 positions match TRBD1. This CDR3 has 13 residues. V lost 2 bases to trimming and J lost 9 bases; unmatched junction nucleotides: 2. From germline, CDR1 is SGDLS and CDR2 YYNGEE. The CDR3 is CASSVWDRGEQFF. In nucleotides, the CDR3 is TGTGCCAGCAGCGTGTGGGACAGGGGTGAGCAGTTCTTC. Full variable domain (rest looked up from reference TRBV9 and TRBJ2-1): DSGVTQTPKHLITATGQRVTLRCSPRSGDLSVYWYQQSLDQGLQFLIQYYNGEERAKGNILERFSAQQFPDLHSELNLSSLELGDSALYFCASSVWDRGEQFFGPGTRLTVL.

The table lists this clonotype with a few counts. The chain carries TRBV12-3 or TRBV12-4 and TRBJ1-1; D might be TRBD1 (5 bases). The CDR3 length is 14 residues. The V end lost 5 bases, the J end lost 2 bases, and 12 bases lay between the germline ends. CDR3 nucleotides: TGTGCCAGCAGTGGGGTCTGGGGCAACACTGAAGCTTTCTTT. Encoded protein: CASSGVWGNTEAFF.

The rearrangement uses TRBV11-2 and TRBJ2-7; 13 nucleotides agree with TRBD2. V shed 0 bases and J 0 bases; nucleotides not matched to a gene: 2. The CDR3 spans 17 residues. CDR1 and CDR2 (germline): SGHAT, FQNNGV. The CDR3 DNA follows: TGTGCCAGCAGCTTAGAGGGACTAGCGGGGCTCTCCTACGAGCAGTACTTC. Amino acid sequence: CASSLEGLAGLSYEQYF.

Concerning this clonotype itself: Compared with germline, one end of the junction differs, possibly owing to a read error. The chain recombines TRBV10-3 with TRBJ2-7; 9 bases align to TRBD1. The length of the CDR3 is 16 residues. Germline V gene data show CDR1 as ENHRY and CDR2 as SYGVKD. CDR3 sequence reads: CATSGGQTGGGNEQYF. CDR3 sequence (DNA): TGTGCCACCAGTGGGGGCCAGACAGGGGGTGGAAACGAGCAGTACTTC.

This clonotype was picked up a small number of times. The DNA for the CDR3 is TGCAAGACTCATCCCTTTTTTAGCAATCAGCCCCAGCATTTT. Translation: CKTHPFFSNQPQHF. This chain connects TRBV20-1 to TRBJ1-5; no definite D call. Per germline, CDR1 DFQATT and CDR2 SNEGSKA (reference sequence). The CDR3 has 14 amino acids.

A few counts support this clonotype. It may be a read error: a sequence one base away is much more abundant. The rearrangement uses TRBV5-1 and TRBJ2-1; the match to TRBD2 covers 7 bases. The CDR3 totals 16 residues. The germline CDR1 and CDR2 sequences are SGHRS and YFSETQ. V trimming: 0 bases; J trimming: 3 bases; junction bases outside the gene matches: 6. CDR3 loop: CASSLGTGGGYNEQFF. CDR3 sequence (DNA): TGCGCCAGCAGCTTGGGGACTGGCGGGGGCTACAATGAGCAGTTCTTC.

The chain employs TRBV6-1 and TRBJ1-1; TRBD1 aligns across 12 bases. V lost 6 bases and J lost 11; bases outside the gene matches: 13. Germline CDR1 MNHNS, CDR2 SASEGT. The CDR3 spans 15 residues. The CDR3 bases are TGTGCCAGCAGCTCCAAGCCGGGACAGGGGGCGTCGGCTTTCTTT. This encodes CASSSKPGQGASAFF.

This clonotype has more than one count but fewer than ten. This likely comes from a read error, as the CDR3 has no conserved phenylalanine or tryptophan at its end. The DNA of the CDR3 is TGTGCCAGCAGCCCACGCGCAGACTATGGCTACACCCTC. This gives the protein CASSPRADYGYTL. J is TRBJ1-2 and V is TRBV9; D gene ambiguous. V was clipped by 4 bases and J by 3 bases, with 10 bases between them. Germline V lookup: CDR1 SGDLS, CDR2 YYNGEE. The CDR3 is 13 amino acids.

The table lists this clonotype with a few counts. One junction end disagrees with the germline gene, perhaps due to a read error. The rearrangement uses TRBV3-1 and TRBJ2-7, with D perhaps being TRBD1 or TRBD2 (5 bases each). The germline V gene has CDR1 LGHDT and CDR2 YNNKEL (reference sequence). CDR3 size: 16 residues. The CDR3 DNA reads as TGTACCAGCAGCCAAGAAGGGACCGAGACTCAGGACGAGCAGTACTTC. It is translated as CTSSQEGTETQDEQYF.

About this clonotype: This sequence may be a read error, since a much larger clone differs from it by one base. The chain uses TRBV7-9 and TRBJ2-4; 7 nucleotides align to TRBD1. This CDR3 is built from 14 residues. V shed 1 base and J 15 bases; nucleotides not matched to a gene: 12. Germline values: CDR1 SEHNR, CDR2 FQNEAQ (reference sequence). The DNA for the CDR3 is TGTGCCAGCAGCTTAGACAGGGGAGTCCACGAGCGGTACTTC. It specifies CASSLDRGVHERYF. Complete variable domain (other parts from reference TRBV7-9 and TRBJ2-4): DTGVSQNPRHKITKRGQNVTFRCDPISEHNRLYWYRQTLGQGPEFLTYFQNEAQLEKSRLLSDRFSAERPKGSFSTLEIQRTEQGDSAMYLCASSLDRGVHERYFGAGTRLSVL.

This clonotype was recorded only once. The V gene is TRBV6-6, the J gene TRBJ1-2; tentatively, D is TRBD1 (5 bases). Looked up from germline, CDR1 is MNHNY and CDR2 is SVGAGI (reference sequence). With 7 bases removed from V and 8 bases from J, the gap between germline ends came to 17 bases. This CDR3 spans 13 amino acids. In DNA form, the CDR3 reads TGTGCCAGCATGGGGGATGGGGGATACGGCTACACCTTC. This encodes CASMGDGGYGYTF.

V gene TRBV7-2 combines with J gene TRBJ1-1, with D perhaps matching TRBD1 (5 bases). Per the germline V gene, CDR1 is SGHTA and CDR2 is FQGNSA. Trimming stripped 1 base from V and 10 bases from J, with 16 bases between. The CDR3 runs 14 residues. The CDR3 bases are TGTGCCAGCAGCTTAGGGGGCACCACGGGAGGAGCTTTCTTT. Translation: CASSLGGTTGGAFF. The complete variable domain, with remaining parts taken from reference TRBV7-2 and TRBJ1-1, reads GAGVSQSPSNKVTEKGKDVELRCDPISGHTALYWYRQSLGQGLEFLIYFQGNSAPDKSGLPSDRFSAERTGGSVSTLTIQRTQQEDSAVYLCASSLGGTTGGAFFGQGTRLTVV.